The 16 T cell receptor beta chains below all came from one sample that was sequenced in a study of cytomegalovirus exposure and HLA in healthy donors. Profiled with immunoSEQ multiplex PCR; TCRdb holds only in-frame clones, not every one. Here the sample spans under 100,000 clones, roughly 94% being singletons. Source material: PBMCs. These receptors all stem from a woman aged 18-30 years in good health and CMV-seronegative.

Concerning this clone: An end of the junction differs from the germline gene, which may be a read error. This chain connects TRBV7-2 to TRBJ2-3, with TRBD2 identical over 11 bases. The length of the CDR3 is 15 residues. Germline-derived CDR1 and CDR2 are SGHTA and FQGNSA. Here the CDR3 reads CASRLAGGSTDTQYF. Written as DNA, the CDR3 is TGTGCCAGCAGGTTAGCGGGGGGGAGCACAGATACGCAGTATTTT.

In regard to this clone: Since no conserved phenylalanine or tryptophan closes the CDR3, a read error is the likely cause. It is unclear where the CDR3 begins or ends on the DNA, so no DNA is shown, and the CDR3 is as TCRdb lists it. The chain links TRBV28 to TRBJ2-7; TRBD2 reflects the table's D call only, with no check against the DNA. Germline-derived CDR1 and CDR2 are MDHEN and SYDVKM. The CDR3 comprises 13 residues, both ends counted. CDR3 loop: CASSLSLSQPYHL.

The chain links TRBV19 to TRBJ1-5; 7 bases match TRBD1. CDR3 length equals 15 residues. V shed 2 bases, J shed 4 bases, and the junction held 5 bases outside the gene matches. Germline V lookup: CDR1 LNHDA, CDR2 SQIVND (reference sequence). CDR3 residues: CASSILGQANQPQHF. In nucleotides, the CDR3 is TGTGCCAGTAGTATACTCGGACAGGCTAATCAGCCCCAGCATTTT. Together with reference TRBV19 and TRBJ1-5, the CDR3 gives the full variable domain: DGGITQSPKYLFRKEGQNVTLSCEQNLNHDAMYWYRQDPGQGLRLIYYSQIVNDFQKGDIAEGYSVSREKKESFPLTVTSAQKNPTAFYLCASSILGQANQPQHFGDGTRLSIL.

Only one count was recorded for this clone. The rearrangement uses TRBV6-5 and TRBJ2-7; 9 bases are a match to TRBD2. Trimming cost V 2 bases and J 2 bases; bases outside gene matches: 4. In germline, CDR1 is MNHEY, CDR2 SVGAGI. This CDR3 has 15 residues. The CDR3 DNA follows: TGTGCCAGCAGTTACGGGCGGGAGGGCCCCTACGAGCAGTACTTC. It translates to CASSYGREGPYEQYF.

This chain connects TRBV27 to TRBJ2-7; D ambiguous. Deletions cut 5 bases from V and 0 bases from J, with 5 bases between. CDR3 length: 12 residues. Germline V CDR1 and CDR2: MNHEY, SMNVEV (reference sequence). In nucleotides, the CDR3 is TGTGCCAGCAGTCTCAGCTCCTACGAGCAGTACTTC. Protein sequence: CASSLSSYEQYF.

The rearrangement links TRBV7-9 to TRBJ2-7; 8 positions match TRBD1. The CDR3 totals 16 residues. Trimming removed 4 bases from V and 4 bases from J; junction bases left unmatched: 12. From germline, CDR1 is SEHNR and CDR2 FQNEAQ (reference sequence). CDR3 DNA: TGTGCCAGCAGCTCACCAGGGGGCCTACGGAGTTACGAGCAGTACTTC. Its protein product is CASSSPGGLRSYEQYF.

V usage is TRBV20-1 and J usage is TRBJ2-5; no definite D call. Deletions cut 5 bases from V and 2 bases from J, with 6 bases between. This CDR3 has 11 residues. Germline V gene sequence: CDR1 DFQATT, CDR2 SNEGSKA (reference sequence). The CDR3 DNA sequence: TGCAGTGCTTCTCCTCAAGAGACCCAGTACTTC. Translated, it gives CSASPQETQYF.

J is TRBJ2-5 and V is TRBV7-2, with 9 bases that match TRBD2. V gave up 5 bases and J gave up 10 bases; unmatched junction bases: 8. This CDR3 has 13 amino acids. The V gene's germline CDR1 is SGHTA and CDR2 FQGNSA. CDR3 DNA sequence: TGTGCCAGCAGCCGATTAGCGGGAGAGGGCCAGTACTTC. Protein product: CASSRLAGEGQYF.

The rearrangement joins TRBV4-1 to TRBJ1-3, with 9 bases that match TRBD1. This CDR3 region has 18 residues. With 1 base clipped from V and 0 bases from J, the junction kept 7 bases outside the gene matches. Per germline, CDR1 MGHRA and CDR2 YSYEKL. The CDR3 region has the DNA TGCGCCAGCAGCCAAGGGGGAGCGACAGGGGGCTCTGGAAACACCATATATTTT. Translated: CASSQGGATGGSGNTIYF.

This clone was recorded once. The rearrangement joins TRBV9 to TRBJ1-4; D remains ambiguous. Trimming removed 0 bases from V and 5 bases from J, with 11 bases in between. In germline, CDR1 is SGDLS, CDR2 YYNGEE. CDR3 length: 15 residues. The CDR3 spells CASSVDRQLNEKLFF. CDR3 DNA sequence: TGTGCCAGCAGCGTAGATCGCCAGTTAAATGAAAAACTGTTTTTT.

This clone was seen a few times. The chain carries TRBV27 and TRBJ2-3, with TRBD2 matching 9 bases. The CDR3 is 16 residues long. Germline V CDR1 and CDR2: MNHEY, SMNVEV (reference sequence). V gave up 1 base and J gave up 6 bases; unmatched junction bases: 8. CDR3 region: CASSLLGLAGIDTQYF. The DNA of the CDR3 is TGTGCCAGCAGTTTATTGGGGCTAGCGGGGATCGATACGCAGTATTTT.

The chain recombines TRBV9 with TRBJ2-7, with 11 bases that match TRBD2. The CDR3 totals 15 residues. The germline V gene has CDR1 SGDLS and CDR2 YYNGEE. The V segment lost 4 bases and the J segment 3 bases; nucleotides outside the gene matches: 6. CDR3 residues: CASSPIGTSGYEQYF. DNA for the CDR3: TGTGCCAGCAGCCCAATCGGGACTAGCGGCTACGAGCAGTACTTC.

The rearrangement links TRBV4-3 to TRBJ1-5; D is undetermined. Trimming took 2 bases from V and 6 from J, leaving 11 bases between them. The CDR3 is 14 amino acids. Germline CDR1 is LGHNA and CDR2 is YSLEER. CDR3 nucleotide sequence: TGCGCCAGCAGCCAATCCTCCAGAACTCAGCCCCAGCATTTT. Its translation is CASSQSSRTQPQHF.

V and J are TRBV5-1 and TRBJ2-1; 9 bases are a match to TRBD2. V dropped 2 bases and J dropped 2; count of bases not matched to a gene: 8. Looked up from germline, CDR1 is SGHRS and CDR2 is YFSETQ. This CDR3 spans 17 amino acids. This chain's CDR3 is CASSLRTSGLAYNEQFF. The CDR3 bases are TGCGCCAGCAGCTTACGAACTAGCGGGTTAGCCTACAATGAGCAGTTCTTC.

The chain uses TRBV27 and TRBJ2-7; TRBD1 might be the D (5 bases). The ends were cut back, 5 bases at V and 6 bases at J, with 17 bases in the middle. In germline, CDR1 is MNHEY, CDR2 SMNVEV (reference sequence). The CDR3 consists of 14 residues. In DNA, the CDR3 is TGTGCCAGCAGTCTCAGGGCGGAGCCAGCCGAGCAGTACTTC. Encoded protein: CASSLRAEPAEQYF.

The DNA of the CDR3 is TGTGCCAGCAGTCGGGGGGGTAGTGTATCTTACAATGAGCAGTTCTTC. This translates into CASSRGGSVSYNEQFF. The gene calls are TRBV27 and TRBJ2-1; 8 bases match TRBD2. This CDR3 is built from 16 residues. CDR1 is MNHEY and CDR2 is SMNVEV in the germline V gene (reference sequence). The junction had 10 bases not matched to a gene; V was cut back by 5 bases and J by 4 bases.